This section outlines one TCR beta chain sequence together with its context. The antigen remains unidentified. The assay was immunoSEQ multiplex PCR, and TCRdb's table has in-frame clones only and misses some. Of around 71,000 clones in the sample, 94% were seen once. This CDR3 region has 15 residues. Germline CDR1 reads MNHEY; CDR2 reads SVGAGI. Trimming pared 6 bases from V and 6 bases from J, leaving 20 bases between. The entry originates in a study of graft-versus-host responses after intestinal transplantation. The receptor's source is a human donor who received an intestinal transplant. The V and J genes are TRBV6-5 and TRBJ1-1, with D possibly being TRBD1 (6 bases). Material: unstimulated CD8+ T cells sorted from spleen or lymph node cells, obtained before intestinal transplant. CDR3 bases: TGTGCCAGCAGCCCCATCTCGGGGGGCAACCCTGAAGCTTTCTTT. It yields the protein CASSPISGGNPEAFF.